What follows are 28 T cell receptor beta chains derived from one specimen sequenced in a study of blood T cell repertoires in COVID-19. Measured with immunoSEQ multiplex PCR; TCRdb has only the in-frame clones, and not every one. The table includes 72,000 or so clones, 80% detected once. Sequences were obtained from peripheral blood. The receptors stem from a man between 70 and 80 years old who had recovered from COVID-19.

This sequence joins TRBV19 and TRBJ1-2, with D maybe TRBD1 (5 bases). Germline V gene lookup returns CDR1 LNHDA and CDR2 SQIVND (reference sequence). This CDR3 has 11 amino acids. V was shortened by 5 bases and J by 13 bases, with 14 bases between the two germline ends. The CDR3 coding sequence is TGTGCCAGTAGTCTCGGGACTTTCTTCACCTTC. Its translation is CASSLGTFFTF.

The chain recombines TRBV7-2 with TRBJ2-5; the match to TRBD2 covers 8 bases. In germline, CDR1 is SGHTA, CDR2 FQGNSA. V gave up 1 base and J gave up 1 base; unmatched junction bases: 5. The CDR3 has 16 residues. The CDR3 DNA is TGTGCCAGCAGCTTAGGGTCAGCGGGGGTCCAAGAGACCCAGTACTTC. Its protein product is CASSLGSAGVQETQYF. Full variable domain (missing parts from reference TRBV7-2 and TRBJ2-5): GAGVSQSPSNKVTEKGKDVELRCDPISGHTALYWYRQSLGQGLEFLIYFQGNSAPDKSGLPSDRFSAERTGGSVSTLTIQRTQQEDSAVYLCASSLGSAGVQETQYFGPGTRLLVL.

The chain recombines TRBV5-1 with TRBJ2-7; 9 nucleotides align to TRBD1. This CDR3 has 17 amino acids. CDR1 is SGHRS and CDR2 is YFSETQ in the germline V gene. Trimming cost V 1 base and J 5 bases; bases outside gene matches: 13. The CDR3 DNA reads TGCGCCAGCAGCTTGATAGTCCCGGGACAGGGTAGCGACGAGCAGTACTTC. It translates to CASSLIVPGQGSDEQYF.

The rearrangement uses TRBV7-6 and TRBJ2-5; weak D call: TRBD2 (6 bases). CDR1 and CDR2 from the germline V gene are SGHVS and FNYEAQ. CDR3 length equals 15 residues. Trimming pared 2 bases from V and 2 bases from J, leaving 12 bases between. As DNA, the CDR3 is TGTGCCAGCAGCTTAAAGGGCGGGGAACAAGAGACCCAGTACTTC. Protein sequence: CASSLKGGEQETQYF.

The chain recombines TRBV7-2 with TRBJ2-1; the match to TRBD2 covers 10 bases. From germline, CDR1 is SGHTA and CDR2 FQGNSA. After removal of 6 bases from V and 2 bases from J, the junction contained 7 bases not matched to a gene. The CDR3 has 16 residues. The CDR3 sequence is CASRGPAGGPYNEQFF. The DNA for the CDR3 is TGTGCCAGCAGGGGACCAGCGGGAGGGCCCTACAATGAGCAGTTCTTC.

The count of this clone is one. V is TRBV6-2 or TRBV6-3 and J is TRBJ2-1; TRBD2 matches 9 bases. Germline V gene data show CDR1 as MNHEY and CDR2 as SVGEGT. Germline trimming cut 4 bases from V and 5 bases from J; bases unmatched to any gene: 12. The length of the CDR3 is 17 residues. The CDR3 nucleotides read TGTGCCAGCAGTTGGGGTGATCAGCGGGGGGCCCACAATGAGCAGTTCTTC. Translating gives CASSWGDQRGAHNEQFF.

The chain has TRBV5-4 and TRBJ2-2, with 9 bases lining up with TRBD1. J gave up 2 bases and V 4 bases, and 9 bases lay outside the gene matches. Germline loops: CDR1 SGHNT, CDR2 YYREEE (reference sequence). The CDR3 sequence is 17 residues long. Here the CDR3 reads CASSPTPGQGNTGELFF. CDR3 DNA: TGTGCCAGCAGCCCAACTCCGGGACAGGGAAACACCGGGGAGCTGTTTTTT.

V usage is TRBV19 and J usage is TRBJ2-2; TRBD2 aligns across 8 bases. The CDR3 covers 17 residues. Germline CDR1 LNHDA, CDR2 SQIVND (reference sequence). The ends lost 0 bases at V and 0 bases at J; junction bases unmatched: 3. The CDR3 sequence: CASSIDREGANTGELFF. CDR3 nucleotides: TGTGCCAGTAGTATAGATCGGGAGGGGGCGAACACCGGGGAGCTGTTTTTT.

This sequence joins TRBV7-9 and TRBJ2-1; no reliable D call. Germline-derived CDR1 and CDR2 are SEHNR and FQNEAQ (reference sequence). Trimming left V 5 bases short and J 5 bases short, with 13 bases between. The CDR3 spans 14 residues. CDR3 sequence: CASSPNTPHNEQFF. CDR3 DNA: TGTGCCAGCAGCCCCAACACACCCCACAATGAGCAGTTCTTC.

The V call is TRBV5-5, the J call TRBJ2-3, with a possible D match to TRBD2 (5 bases). The CDR3 is 16 residues long. Germline assignment: CDR1 SGHKS and CDR2 YYEKEE (reference sequence). V lost 3 bases to trimming and J lost 5 bases, with 19 bases between them. The CDR3 is CASSYSSRAAGDTQYF. The CDR3 region has the DNA TGTGCCAGCAGCTATTCTTCGCGGGCGGCGGGAGATACGCAGTATTTT.

This rearrangement joins TRBV7-3 to TRBJ2-1, with D possibly matching TRBD1 (5 bases). This CDR3 is 15 amino acids long. Germline lookup yields CDR1 SGHTA and CDR2 FQGTGA. The V end was cut by 2 bases, the J end by 6 bases, with 14 bases between. CDR3 in DNA: TGTGCCAGCAGCTTAGTAAGGGGAACGCTCAATGAGCAGTTCTTC. Protein: CASSLVRGTLNEQFF.

The V gene is TRBV6-2 or TRBV6-3, the J gene TRBJ2-5; perhaps TRBD2 as D (6 bases). The CDR3 loop spans 15 amino acids. Looked up from germline, CDR1 is MNHEY and CDR2 is SVGEGT. V shed 0 bases and J shed 4 bases, with 12 bases lying between them. In DNA, the CDR3 is TGTGCCAGCAGTTACTCCGAGACTAGGTCAGAGACCCAGTACTTC. Translation gives CASSYSETRSETQYF.

The V call is TRBV27, the J call TRBJ1-4; 9 nucleotides match TRBD1. Unmatched junction bases numbered 6, after V lost 4 bases and J lost 6 bases. The V gene's germline CDR1 is MNHEY and CDR2 SMNVEV (reference sequence). This CDR3 is 15 amino acids long. Written as DNA, the CDR3 is TGTGCCAGCAGTTATATACAGGGGGCGGATGAAAAACTGTTTTTT. This gives the protein CASSYIQGADEKLFF.

The rearrangement joins TRBV28 to TRBJ2-5; 9 bases are a match to TRBD1. Per germline, CDR1 MDHEN and CDR2 SYDVKM. V gave up 7 bases and J gave up 4 bases; unmatched junction bases: 10. CDR3 length: 15 residues. The CDR3 region is CASTQRTGVTETQYF. CDR3 coding DNA: TGTGCCAGCACCCAGAGGACAGGGGTAACAGAGACCCAGTACTTC. Full variable domain (outside the CDR3, taken from reference TRBV28 and TRBJ2-5): DVKVTQSSRYLVKRTGEKVFLECVQDMDHENMFWYRQDPGLGLRLIYFSYDVKMKEKGDIPEGYSVSREKKERFSLILESASTNQTSMYLCASTQRTGVTETQYFGPGTRLLVL.

This clone has only a few counts. The gene calls are TRBV12-3 or TRBV12-4 and TRBJ1-2; D remains unclear. V lost 4 bases, J lost 3 bases, and 9 bases lay in between. This CDR3 has 13 amino acids. CDR3 nucleotide sequence: TGTGCCAGCAGTTACAATCCTTACTATGGCTACACCTTC. This codes for CASSYNPYYGYTF.

Worth noting for this clone: The same CDR3 also results from other DNA sequences found in this sample. The chain links TRBV30 to TRBJ2-1; D gene uncertain. The CDR3 contains 12 residues. Per germline, CDR1 GTSNPN and CDR2 SVGIG (reference sequence). V lost 0 bases to trimming and J lost 7 bases, with 7 bases between them. This CDR3 reads CAWSVRENEQFF. The CDR3 nucleotides read TGTGCCTGGAGTGTAAGAGAGAATGAGCAGTTCTTC.

This chain links TRBV19 with TRBJ1-5, with TRBD1 matching 7 bases. Germline trimming cut 6 bases from V and 4 bases from J; bases unmatched to any gene: 12. Germline CDR1 reads LNHDA; CDR2 reads SQIVND (reference sequence). The CDR3 is made up of 16 amino acids. The CDR3 protein is CASSHYELGQNQPQHF. In DNA, the CDR3 is TGTGCCAGTAGCCACTACGAGTTGGGACAGAATCAGCCCCAGCATTTT. Variable domain in full (rest from reference TRBV19 and TRBJ1-5): DGGITQSPKYLFRKEGQNVTLSCEQNLNHDAMYWYRQDPGQGLRLIYYSQIVNDFQKGDIAEGYSVSREKKESFPLTVTSAQKNPTAFYLCASSHYELGQNQPQHFGDGTRLSIL.

This clone was detected a few times. The genes are TRBV11-2 and TRBJ2-2, with TRBD1 matching over 10 bases. Germline-derived CDR1 and CDR2 are SGHAT and FQNNGV. Trimming took 4 bases from V and 1 from J; bases not matched to a gene: 6. This CDR3 contains 17 residues. CDR3 in amino acids: CASSSRTGGLNTGELFF. CDR3 DNA: TGTGCCAGCAGCTCACGGACAGGGGGATTGAACACCGGGGAGCTGTTTTTT.

The J gene is TRBJ2-7, the V gene TRBV19; 10 bases agree with TRBD1. Per the germline V gene, CDR1 is LNHDA and CDR2 is SQIVND (reference sequence). Trimming cost V 5 bases and J 3 bases; bases outside gene matches: 10. The CDR3 extends over 16 amino acids. CDR3 sequence (DNA): TGTGCCAGTAGTCCTGACGGACAGGGGGGGTTCTACGAGCAGTACTTC. Its protein is CASSPDGQGGFYEQYF.

This clone appeared a single time. The CDR3 DNA follows: TGTGCCAGCAGTTACCCAGACGGTGTACGAGGGCAGTACTTC. It encodes CASSYPDGVRGQYF. The V gene is TRBV28, the J gene TRBJ2-7; D remains ambiguous. Trimming cost V 4 bases and J 9 bases, with 19 bases left between them. The germline CDR1 and CDR2 sequences are MDHEN and SYDVKM. The length of the CDR3 is 14 residues.

The chain carries TRBV6-2 or TRBV6-3 and TRBJ1-1; the D gene is possibly TRBD1 (5 bases). V was trimmed by 0 bases and J by 5 bases, leaving 13 bases between them. The germline gives CDR1 MNHEY, CDR2 SVGEGT. CDR3 length: 15 amino acids. The CDR3 DNA sequence: TGTGCCAGCAGTTACTCTGGGACGGCGGGGACTGAAGCTTTCTTT. This sequence encodes CASSYSGTAGTEAFF.

The chain combines TRBV19 with TRBJ2-5; 10 positions match TRBD2. This CDR3 is 15 amino acids long. Germline assignment: CDR1 LNHDA and CDR2 SQIVND (reference sequence). V gave up 4 bases and J gave up 2 bases; unmatched junction bases: 4. CDR3 loop: CASSTGLAQQETQYF. CDR3 nucleotide sequence: TGTGCCAGTAGTACGGGACTAGCGCAACAAGAGACCCAGTACTTC.

The rearrangement links TRBV27 to TRBJ2-7, with 8 bases identical to TRBD1. Germline V gene sequence: CDR1 MNHEY, CDR2 SMNVEV (reference sequence). Losses at the gene ends were 2 bases for V and 4 bases for J; bases not matched to a gene: 4. The CDR3 spans 14 residues. CDR3 nucleotides: TGTGCCAGCAGTTTAAAAAGGACAGGGTACGAGCAGTACTTC. It is translated as CASSLKRTGYEQYF.

The gene calls are TRBV2 and TRBJ2-1, with 10 bases that match TRBD2. The V gene's germline CDR1 is SNHLY and CDR2 FYNNEI. CDR3 length: 16 residues. V lost 5 bases and J lost 7; bases outside the gene matches: 11. CDR3 in amino acids: CASSPALAGVGNEQFF. The CDR3 region has the DNA TGTGCCAGCAGTCCAGCCCTAGCGGGAGTTGGGAATGAGCAGTTCTTC.

The rearrangement uses TRBV15 and TRBJ1-4, with 7 bases matching TRBD1. Germline V lookup: CDR1 LNHNV, CDR2 YYDKDF (reference sequence). J gave up 7 bases and V 11 bases, and 10 bases lay outside the gene matches. This CDR3 is 13 amino acids long. The CDR3 sequence is CAAQTGPAEKLFF. CDR3 sequence (DNA): TGTGCCGCCCAGACAGGGCCGGCTGAAAAACTGTTTTTT.

The chain is built from TRBV7-2 and TRBJ1-4; possibly TRBD1 for D (6 bases). The CDR3 is made up of 15 amino acids. Trimming took 5 bases from V and 7 from J, leaving 17 bases between them. Germline V lookup: CDR1 SGHTA, CDR2 FQGNSA. The CDR3 DNA is TGTGCCAGCAGCCTAAGGGGGGGGCAGGTTGAAAAACTGTTTTTT. Translation: CASSLRGGQVEKLFF.

This clone has more than one count but fewer than ten. The V and J genes are TRBV5-6 and TRBJ2-5, with D possibly matching TRBD2 (5 bases). This CDR3 is built from 15 residues. Germline CDR1 reads SGHDT; CDR2 reads YYEEEE. V lost 4 bases to trimming and J lost 2 bases, with 15 bases between them. DNA for the CDR3: TGTGCCAGCAGCCCAATGGACTGGAAACAAGAGACCCAGTACTTC. It is translated as CASSPMDWKQETQYF.

The chain is built from TRBV3-1 (or the pseudogene TRBV3-2) and TRBJ2-1, with 13 bases fitting TRBD2. CDR3 length: 17 residues. Germline CDR1 is LGHDT and CDR2 is YNNKEL (reference sequence). Trimming cost V 5 bases and J 4 bases; bases outside gene matches: 8. CDR3 sequence reads: CASSDRLAGGLYNEQFF. The CDR3 nucleotides read TGTGCCAGCAGCGACAGACTAGCGGGGGGCCTATACAATGAGCAGTTCTTC.